A single sample gave rise to the 29 T cell receptor beta chains below, sequenced in a study of cytomegalovirus exposure and HLA in healthy donors. PCR amplification relied on 60 Vbeta primers (plus 13 Jbeta primers). TCRdb's table, derived via immunoSEQ multiplex PCR, lists solely in-frame clones and lacks some. Its clone listing holds over 120,000 clones. The sample consisted of PBMCs. Receptor source: a male donor in good health and CMV-seronegative.

V is TRBV13 and J is TRBJ1-4; D uncertain. Germline CDR1 PRHDT, CDR2 FYEKMQ (reference sequence). The CDR3 covers 15 residues. Trimming took 5 bases from V and 4 from J, leaving 14 bases between them. The CDR3 protein is CASSPRTGFNEKLFF. CDR3 sequence (DNA): TGTGCCAGCAGCCCGCGGACGGGATTTAATGAAAAACTGTTTTTT.

The gene calls are TRBV7-9 and TRBJ1-2, with 9 bases matching TRBD1. This CDR3 spans 14 amino acids. The J segment lost 8 bases and the V segment lost 5 bases, leaving 9 bases of the junction unmatched. Germline V gene lookup returns CDR1 SEHNR and CDR2 FQNEAQ (reference sequence). CDR3 in amino acids: CASSAGQGLKGYTF. The CDR3 DNA reads TGTGCCAGCAGCGCGGGACAGGGATTGAAGGGCTACACCTTC.

The genes are TRBV18 and TRBJ2-5, with 11 positions matching TRBD1. In germline, CDR1 is KGHSH, CDR2 LQKENI. This CDR3 has 16 residues. V trimming: 2 bases; J trimming: 2 bases; junction bases outside the gene matches: 4. The CDR3 DNA reads as TGTGCCAGCTCACCATTAGGGACAGGGGGACAAGAGACCCAGTACTTC. This encodes CASSPLGTGGQETQYF.

The gene calls are TRBV7-9 and TRBJ2-7, with TRBD1 matching 12 bases. The CDR3 runs to 16 residues. The trim removed 5 bases at V and 5 bases at J, leaving 10 bases unmatched. CDR1 is SEHNR, CDR2 FQNEAQ, per germline (reference sequence). CDR3 region: CASSQPGQGAVNEQYF. The CDR3 DNA follows: TGTGCCAGCAGCCAACCGGGACAGGGGGCGGTGAACGAGCAGTACTTC.

The chain combines TRBV27 with TRBJ2-7; 9 nucleotides line up with TRBD1. The CDR3 consists of 16 residues. V was pared by 6 bases and J by 7 bases, with 16 bases of the junction left unmatched. CDR1 is MNHEY and CDR2 is SMNVEV in the germline V gene (reference sequence). The chain's CDR3 is CASRPPPRTGVWEQYF. In DNA, the CDR3 is TGTGCCAGCAGACCCCCGCCTAGGACAGGGGTCTGGGAGCAGTACTTC.

The rearrangement links TRBV7-9 to TRBJ2-2; TRBD2 is a possible D gene (6 bases). CDR1 is SEHNR and CDR2 is FQNEAQ in the germline V gene (reference sequence). There are 14 residues in the CDR3. V was pared by 5 bases and J by 1 base, with 8 bases between. The CDR3 DNA reads as TGTGCCAGCAGCCTGGGACTGAACACCGGGGAGCTGTTTTTT. Protein: CASSLGLNTGELFF.

The J gene is TRBJ1-1, the V gene TRBV30; D gene ambiguous. CDR3 length: 11 amino acids. The germline CDR1 and CDR2 sequences are GTSNPN and SVGIG (reference sequence). Between the trimmed V and J ends, which lost 4 bases and 3 bases, there was a span of 6 bases. CDR3 DNA sequence: TGTGCCTGGAAGGAGGACACTGAAGCTTTCTTT. Protein product: CAWKEDTEAFF.

The chain combines TRBV2 with TRBJ1-1; D is possibly TRBD1 (6 bases). CDR3 length equals 14 residues. V lost 10 bases and J lost 3, with 18 bases in between. The germline V gene encodes CDR1 SNHLY and CDR2 FYNNEI. CDR3 nucleotides: TGTGCCATTCAGGGGATCCCTGGGGACACTGAAGCTTTCTTT. It codes for CAIQGIPGDTEAFF.

This rearrangement joins TRBV19 to TRBJ2-1, with 8 positions matching TRBD2. This CDR3 region has 15 residues. Losses at the gene ends were 2 bases for V and 4 bases for J; bases not matched to a gene: 4. The germline CDR1 and CDR2 sequences are LNHDA and SQIVND (reference sequence). CDR3 DNA sequence: TGTGCCAGTAGTATATCGGGGGGGGTTTACAATGAGCAGTTCTTC. It translates to CASSISGGVYNEQFF.

The chain carries TRBV7-9 and TRBJ2-7, with 7 bases lining up with TRBD1. In germline, CDR1 is SEHNR, CDR2 FQNEAQ (reference sequence). V lost 4 bases to trimming and J lost 3 bases; unmatched junction nucleotides: 3. This CDR3 spans 13 amino acids. The CDR3 region is CASSSDRFYEQYF. The CDR3 coding sequence is TGTGCCAGCAGCTCGGACAGGTTCTACGAGCAGTACTTC.

The chain carries TRBV18 and TRBJ2-2; the match to TRBD1 covers 7 bases. The germline V gene has CDR1 KGHSH and CDR2 LQKENI. Germline trimming cut 4 bases from V and 7 bases from J; bases unmatched to any gene: 15. The CDR3 runs to 17 residues. The CDR3 coding sequence is TGTGCCAGCTCACAAAAGACAGAAGCAGGGGGTGGCGGGGAGCTGTTTTTT. It translates to CASSQKTEAGGGGELFF.

The chain carries TRBV28 and TRBJ2-7; tentative D call: TRBD1 (5 bases). Germline CDR1 reads MDHEN; CDR2 reads SYDVKM. The ends were cut back, 8 bases at V and 2 bases at J, with 16 bases in the middle. There are 14 residues in the CDR3. CDR3 loop: CASGRDRETYEQYF. For the CDR3, the DNA is TGTGCCAGCGGAAGAGACAGAGAGACCTACGAGCAGTACTTC.

V is TRBV30 and J is TRBJ1-1; 11 bases are a match to TRBD1. Trimming at V came to 4 bases and at J to 4 bases, leaving 8 bases not matched to a gene. Germline V gives CDR1 GTSNPN, CDR2 SVGIG (reference sequence). The CDR3 has 15 amino acids. The CDR3 spells CAWTNLGQGVTEAFF. DNA of the CDR3: TGTGCCTGGACCAACCTGGGACAGGGGGTCACTGAAGCTTTCTTT.

J is TRBJ2-1 and V is TRBV2, with 13 bases lining up with TRBD2. Per germline, CDR1 SNHLY and CDR2 FYNNEI. The CDR3 extends over 15 amino acids. The V segment lost 6 bases and the J segment 6 bases; nucleotides outside the gene matches: 5. The CDR3, as DNA: TGTGCCAGCAGCTCCGGGACTAGCGGGACCAATGAGCAGTTCTTC. Protein sequence: CASSSGTSGTNEQFF.

The CDR3 here is CASSPGQGWSTGELFF. In nucleotides, the CDR3 is TGTGCCAGCAGCCCCGGACAGGGATGGTCCACCGGGGAGCTGTTTTTT. V and J are TRBV5-4 and TRBJ2-2; 8 bases line up with TRBD1. Looked up from germline, CDR1 is SGHNT and CDR2 is YYREEE (reference sequence). V trimming: 4 bases; J trimming: 4 bases; junction bases outside the gene matches: 9. The CDR3 is 16 residues long.

The V call is TRBV15, the J call TRBJ2-1; 11 bases line up with TRBD1. The junction had 7 bases not matched to a gene; V was cut back by 10 bases and J by 8 bases. This CDR3 contains 13 residues. Germline loops: CDR1 LNHNV, CDR2 YYDKDF (reference sequence). The CDR3 bases are TGTGCCATCGGACAGGGGGCGAACCATGAGCAGTTCTTC. Translated, it gives CAIGQGANHEQFF.

The chain uses TRBV28 and TRBJ1-2; D gene unclear. The length of the CDR3 is 13 residues. In germline, CDR1 is MDHEN, CDR2 SYDVKM. The V and J ends lost 3 bases and 4 bases respectively, with 9 bases between them. The CDR3: CASSFPEGYGYTF. The CDR3, as DNA: TGTGCCAGCAGTTTTCCTGAGGGCTATGGCTACACCTTC.

This chain uses TRBV30 with TRBJ2-1, with D uncertain. V lost 3 bases and J 9 bases, leaving 18 bases between the germline ends. The germline V gene encodes CDR1 GTSNPN and CDR2 SVGIG (reference sequence). The CDR3 is 14 amino acids. The CDR3 spells CAWRDRVVRGEQFF. In DNA form, the CDR3 reads TGTGCCTGGAGAGACCGGGTCGTTCGAGGTGAGCAGTTCTTC.

The V gene is TRBV4-1, the J gene TRBJ2-5; TRBD2 matches at 8 bases. Germline assignment: CDR1 MGHRA and CDR2 YSYEKL. The junction had 5 bases not matched to a gene; V was cut back by 2 bases and J by 3 bases. The CDR3 spans 15 residues. CDR3 DNA sequence: TGCGCCAGCAGCCAAATGGGGCGGGGGGAAGAGACCCAGTACTTC. As protein: CASSQMGRGEETQYF.

The V call is TRBV6-5, the J call TRBJ1-2; 11 bases fit TRBD1. The CDR3 is made up of 14 amino acids. CDR1 MNHEY and CDR2 SVGAGI come from the germline V gene. V trimming: 5 bases; J trimming: 5 bases; junction bases outside the gene matches: 4. The CDR3 region has the DNA TGTGCCAGCAGTGGCGGACAGGGGGCATATGGCTACACCTTC. Translating it yields CASSGGQGAYGYTF.

The rearrangement uses TRBV2 and TRBJ1-2; no definite D call. The CDR3 runs to 13 residues. The V and J ends lost 8 bases and 7 bases respectively, with 17 bases between them. The germline gives CDR1 SNHLY, CDR2 FYNNEI. The CDR3 DNA is TGTGCCAGCGGGAAAAGGGTGGAGGGTGGCTACACCTTC. As protein: CASGKRVEGGYTF.

The V call is TRBV30, the J call TRBJ1-1, with D unclear. The CDR3 length is 13 residues. The V and J ends lost 4 bases and 0 bases respectively, with 9 bases between them. Germline assignment: CDR1 GTSNPN and CDR2 SVGIG (reference sequence). The CDR3 bases are TGTGCCTGGACCGCAGACATGAACACTGAAGCTTTCTTT. Translated, it gives CAWTADMNTEAFF.

The chain couples TRBV5-1 to TRBJ2-5; 8 nucleotides line up with TRBD1. Germline loops: CDR1 SGHRS, CDR2 YFSETQ. This CDR3 is 14 amino acids long. Trimming cost V 5 bases and J 3 bases; bases outside gene matches: 6. The CDR3 DNA sequence: TGCGCCAGCAGTCCCGGGACAGGAAAAGAGACCCAGTACTTC. It translates to CASSPGTGKETQYF. Drawing the rest from reference TRBV5-1 and TRBJ2-5, the complete variable domain is KAGVTQTPRYLIKTRGQQVTLSCSPISGHRSVSWYQQTPGQGLQFLFEYFSETQRNKGNFPGRFSGRQFSNSRSEMNVSTLELGDSALYLCASSPGTGKETQYFGPGTRLLVL.

This rearrangement joins TRBV28 to TRBJ2-5; 10 bases line up with TRBD1. The J call may not be correct, given that the DNA end is closer to TRBJ2-7. This CDR3 region has 14 residues. Germline V gene sequence: CDR1 MDHEN, CDR2 SYDVKM. Written as DNA, the CDR3 is TGTGCCAGCAGTTTTGGGACAGGGGCCTACGAGCAGTACTTC. Translated, it gives CASSFGTGAYEQYF.

The rearrangement links TRBV27 to TRBJ2-1, with 13 bases aligning to TRBD2. Germline lookup yields CDR1 MNHEY and CDR2 SMNVEV (reference sequence). The CDR3 loop spans 17 amino acids. The ends lost 3 bases at V and 5 bases at J; junction bases unmatched: 7. CDR3 residues: CASSFLLAGGRDNEQFF. CDR3 bases: TGTGCCAGCAGTTTCTTACTAGCGGGAGGGAGAGACAATGAGCAGTTCTTC.

CDR3 in amino acids: CASSSDRGFIDEQFF. CDR3 nucleotides: TGCGCCAGCAGCTCGGATCGGGGGTTTATCGATGAGCAGTTCTTC. The genes are TRBV5-1 and TRBJ2-1; D may be TRBD2 (6 bases). The CDR3 contains 15 residues. Germline CDR1 is SGHRS and CDR2 is YFSETQ. The germline V and J ends were trimmed by 3 bases and 8 bases, with 18 bases remaining between them.

J is TRBJ1-1 and V is TRBV18; D remains unclear. V lost 6 bases and J 2 bases, leaving 16 bases between the germline ends. This CDR3 contains 15 residues. Germline V gene data show CDR1 as KGHSH and CDR2 as LQKENI. CDR3 region: CASSPETGSNTEAFF. The CDR3 DNA reads as TGTGCCAGCTCCCCCGAGACGGGATCCAACACTGAAGCTTTCTTT.

This sequence joins TRBV7-9 and TRBJ2-7, with unresolved D. Trimming stripped 1 base from V and 0 bases from J, with 7 bases between. There are 14 residues in the CDR3. Germline-derived CDR1 and CDR2 are SEHNR and FQNEAQ (reference sequence). The CDR3 loop reads CASSLGLYSYEQYF. The CDR3 coding sequence is TGTGCCAGCAGCTTAGGTCTGTACTCCTACGAGCAGTACTTC. The entire variable domain, with the rest obtained from reference TRBV7-9 and TRBJ2-7, is as follows: DTGVSQNPRHKITKRGQNVTFRCDPISEHNRLYWYRQTLGQGPEFLTYFQNEAQLEKSRLLSDRFSAERPKGSFSTLEIQRTEQGDSAMYLCASSLGLYSYEQYFGPGTRLTVT.

The genes are TRBV19 and TRBJ1-5, with no clear D. Trimming took 4 bases from V and 5 from J, leaving 21 bases between them. The CDR3 has 17 amino acids. Per germline, CDR1 LNHDA and CDR2 SQIVND (reference sequence). The CDR3 region has the DNA TGTGCCAGTAGTACCTACTTCTTTTTGGTTTCGGATCAGCCCCAGCATTTT. Protein: CASSTYFFLVSDQPQHF.